The subject of this entry is one T cell receptor (beta chain). As handled by the study authors: By means of reference gene primer amplification, nucleated cell counts were estimated. Measured with immunoSEQ multiplex PCR; TCRdb has only the in-frame clones, and not every one. For V, J and clone size, that table is used; D and trimming come from the DNA. The table lists just over 350,000 clones, roughly 87% of them singletons. Ages ranged from about 18 to 89 years, with residence in more than 20 US areas. Participants' own reports of clinical history determined their cohort assignment. Recovery among Cohort 3 donors was established by two negative PCRs, clearance, or symptom resolution. This CDR3 comprises 14 residues. The V gene end was trimmed by 3 bases and the J gene end by 5 bases; junction bases not matched to a gene: 3. Per germline, CDR1 ENHRY and CDR2 SYGVKD. This entry belongs to a study of blood T cell repertoires in COVID-19.

The source is a woman aged 25 to 39 who had recovered from COVID-19. The sample was PBMCs or T cells enriched from blood (not recorded which). The rearrangement joins TRBV10-3 to TRBJ2-7; 11 nucleotides agree with TRBD2. The CDR3 loop reads CAISETSGRHEQYF. Here the CDR3 DNA reads TGTGCCATCAGTGAAACTAGCGGGAGACACGAGCAGTACTTC.